This TCR beta chain was sequenced during a study of T cells in Graves' hyperthyroidism and ophthalmopathy. This sample holds PBMCs from roughly 10 ml fresh peripheral blood. V lost 4 bases, J lost 6 bases, and 9 bases stayed unmatched. Looked up from germline, CDR1 is MGHDK and CDR2 is SYGVNS. CDR3 length: 15 residues. Regions amplified from RNA transcripts were the TCR beta CDR3 regions. First-round RT-PCR targeting the TCR CDR3 was performed with the HTBI primer set. Using its own MiXCR run on the multiplex PCR reads, TCRdb lists one record per CDR3 protein. The table lists around 300,000 distinct CDR3 sequences, 25% of them singletons.

The sequencing input was blood. The TCR comes from a man in his forties or fifties with Graves' hyperthyroidism that later progressed to Graves' ophthalmopathy. This rearrangement joins TRBV25-1 to TRBJ2-7; TRBD1 agrees at 10 bases. CDR3 amino acids: CASSGSGQGLTEQYF. CDR3 bases: TGTGCCAGCAGTGGATCGGGACAGGGGCTAACCGAGCAGTACTTC.